Sequencing of this T cell receptor (beta chain) was carried out in a study of identical twins. All donors were healthy Caucasians. The CDR3 has 14 residues. Germline V gene sequence: CDR1 SEHNR, CDR2 FQNEAQ (reference sequence). Trimming pared 4 bases from V and 3 bases from J, leaving 12 bases between. Each CDR3 protein is one row after TCRdb ran MiXCR on the 5' RACE reads. The repertoire consists of 700,000 or so distinct CDR3 sequences, with 8.5% to 9% occurring once and the leading ten covering about 0.98%. A further study also used this sample, focusing on yellow fever vaccine responses in identical twins.

V gene TRBV7-9 combines with J gene TRBJ2-5, with no clear D. The TCR was taken from a woman between 18 and 29 years old in good health. The specimen sequenced was PBMCs. CDR3 in amino acids: CASSSQTSKETQYF. CDR3 coding DNA: TGTGCCAGCAGCTCTCAAACCTCTAAAGAGACCCAGTACTTC.